This is a list of T cell receptor beta chains from one sample in a study of monozygotic twins with cystic fibrosis. The assay was immunoSEQ multiplex PCR, and TCRdb's table has in-frame clones only and misses some. Seen here are approximately 7,200 clones, approximately 93% observed once, and the top ten hold approximately 0.55%. Sequencing was done on a sample of blood. These receptors all stem from a boy between 2 and 10 years old with cystic fibrosis. Each CDR3 is given with its conserved first and last residue. Fields, in order: V gene, D gene, J gene, clone size, CDR3 protein, CDR3 DNA. The D gene is left open where the match is weak. Not all rows give a size; the values are once, few, many and, for expanded clones, a class.

TRBV7-9,-,TRBJ2-7,-,CASSPGHNPYEQYF,TGTGCCAGCAGCCCCGGACACAACCCCTACGAGCAGTACTTC
TRBV11-3,-,TRBJ1-2,-,CASSLSSSFNYGYTF,TGTGCCAGCAGCTTATCTAGCAGCTTTAACTATGGCTACACCTTC
TRBV5-4,-,TRBJ1-1,-,CASSLESSTEAFF,TGTGCCAGCAGCTTGGAAAGCAGCACTGAAGCTTTCTTT
TRBV6-1,TRBD2,TRBJ2-3,-,CASSGPGLAANSDTQYF,TGTGCCAGCAGTGGTCCGGGACTAGCTGCAAACTCAGATACGCAGTATTTT
TRBV6-5,-,TRBJ1-2,-,CASGIQGRHGYTF,TGTGCCAGCGGAATACAGGGAAGGCATGGCTACACCTTC
TRBV7-9,-,TRBJ1-1,-,CASSLFAPTALGAFF,TGTGCCAGCAGCTTATTCGCCCCTACAGCATTAGGGGCTTTCTTT
TRBV27,-,TRBJ1-4,-,CASSSRLLTGRSNEKLFF,TGTGCCAGCAGTTCGAGATTACTTACGGGGAGATCTAATGAAAAACTGTTTTTT
TRBV9,-,TRBJ1-5,-,CASSVGGLNQPQHF,TGTGCCAGCAGCGTAGGCGGTCTCAATCAGCCCCAGCATTTT
TRBV29-1,TRBD1,TRBJ1-2,-,CSARTGDYGYTF,TGCAGCGCACGGACAGGGGACTATGGCTACACCTTC
TRBV7-3,TRBD1,TRBJ1-1,-,CASSGPTGKGTEAFF,TGTGCCAGCAGCGGGCCGACAGGGAAGGGCACTGAAGCTTTCTTT
TRBV5-1,-,TRBJ2-5,once,CASSSLGRRVGTQYF,TGCGCCAGCAGCTCTCTAGGACGGCGGGTCGGGACCCAGTACTTC
TRBV29-1,TRBD1,TRBJ2-5,-,CSVEDPTGQGFWETQYF,TGCAGCGTTGAAGATCCGACGGGACAGGGCTTTTGGGAGACCCAGTACTTC
TRBV25-1,TRBD1,TRBJ2-7,-,CASSFSTGRGYEQYF,TGTGCCAGCAGTTTCTCGACAGGGAGAGGATACGAGCAGTACTTC
TRBV7-9,-,TRBJ1-1,-,CASSSLAGQMNTEAFF,TGTGCCAGCAGCTCACTAGCAGGACAGATGAACACTGAAGCTTTCTTT
TRBV7-6,TRBD1,TRBJ2-7,-,CASSLVDRDGPYEQYF,TGTGCCAGCAGCTTAGTTGACAGGGATGGACCCTACGAGCAGTACTTC
TRBV6-1,-,TRBJ1-1,-,CASRAKGGDTEAFF,TGTGCCAGCCGGGCCAAGGGCGGAGACACTGAAGCTTTCTTT
TRBV29-1,-,TRBJ1-1,-,CSVEIRAMNTEAFF,TGCAGCGTTGAAATCCGTGCTATGAACACTGAAGCTTTCTTT
TRBV7-2,-,TRBJ1-6,-,CASSFELSSYNSPLHF,TGTGCCAGCAGCTTTGAGTTAAGCTCCTATAATTCACCCCTCCACTTT
TRBV7-2,-,TRBJ2-5,-,CASSTRDFPGQTQYF,TGTGCCAGCAGCACCCGGGACTTCCCCGGGCAGACCCAGTACTTC
TRBV2,TRBD2,TRBJ2-5,-,CASQGLAMETQYF,TGTGCCAGCCAAGGACTAGCGATGGAGACCCAGTACTTC
TRBV7-8,TRBD1,TRBJ1-2,once,CASSSRGQPTFYGYTF,TGTGCCAGCAGCTCCCGGGGACAGCCTACGTTCTATGGCTACACCTTC
TRBV23-1,TRBD2,TRBJ2-5,-,CASPQTGGLAEETQYF,TGCGCCAGCCCGCAAACCGGGGGACTAGCGGAAGAGACCCAGTACTTC
TRBV5-1,TRBD1,TRBJ1-2,-,CASSLYRGGGNYGYTF,TGCGCCAGCAGCTTATACAGGGGGGGCGGCAACTATGGCTACACCTTC
TRBV7-9,-,TRBJ2-1,-,CASSPRDGPGPQFF,TGTGCCAGCAGCCCCAGAGACGGCCCAGGGCCTCAGTTCTTC
TRBV23-1,TRBD1,TRBJ2-7,-,CASRQGSEQYF,TGCGCCAGCAGACAGGGGAGCGAGCAGTACTTC
TRBV7-8,-,TRBJ1-1,-,CASSLEWTEAFF,TGTGCCAGCAGCTTAGAGTGGACTGAAGCTTTCTTT
TRBV2,-,TRBJ2-5,-,CASSETRGQETQYF,TGTGCCAGCAGTGAGACAAGGGGCCAAGAGACCCAGTACTTC
TRBV2,-,TRBJ2-6,once,CASRANSGANVLTF,TGTGCCAGCAGAGCAAACTCTGGGGCCAACGTCCTGACTTTC
TRBV5-4,-,TRBJ1-1,few,CASSLDRVAEAFF,TGTGCCAGCAGCTTGGACAGGGTGGCTGAAGCTTTCTTT
TRBV6-5,-,TRBJ1-2,-,CASSYRNGYGYTF,TGTGCCAGCAGTTACCGGAACGGCTATGGCTACACCTTC
TRBV21-1,-,TRBJ1-1,-,CASSKGGGHTEAFF,TGTGCCAGCAGCAAAGGGGGGGGGCACACTGAAGCTTTCTTT
TRBV15,-,TRBJ2-2,-,CATSRGNTGELFF,TGTGCCACCAGCAGGGGTAACACCGGGGAGCTGTTTTTT
TRBV19,TRBD1,TRBJ2-1,-,CASNHDRDKLSTNEQFF,TGTGCCAGTAACCACGACAGGGATAAGCTTTCCACGAATGAGCAGTTCTTC
TRBV7-2,-,TRBJ2-7,-,CASSLLLYEQYF,TGTGCCAGCAGCTTGCTTCTCTACGAGCAGTACTTC
TRBV4-2,-,TRBJ1-5,-,CASSQEPGPTDQPQHF,TGTGCCAGCAGCCAAGAACCAGGGCCTACCGATCAGCCCCAGCATTTT